The clone carrying this T cell receptor beta chain occurred a few times. Its antigen remains unidentified. This sample's treatment: roughly ten-day PBMC culture with coronavirus spike peptide pools or control peptides (ViraFEST assay). An Oncomine TCR Beta short-read assay was used to sequence the DNA from cultured CD4+ T cells. TCRdb re-called the PCR reads through MiXCR, storing one row per CDR3 protein. Here the sample spans 20,000 to 25,000 distinct CDR3 sequences, 40% to 60% being singletons. This entry is derived from a study of vaccination and CD4 T cells after COVID-19. The CDR3 has 13 residues. V lost 5 bases, J lost 0 bases, and 2 bases lay in between.

Sequenced material: CD4+ T cells from blood, cultured in vitro. The clonotype comes from a human donor who had recovered from COVID-19. The V call is TRBV12-3 or TRBV12-4, the J call TRBJ2-6, with D unclear. The CDR3 region is CASSNSGANVLTF. The CDR3 bases are TGTGCCAGCAGTAACTCTGGGGCCAACGTCCTGACTTTC.